The sequence of this T cell receptor (beta chain) was determined in a study of T cell repertoires in cytomegalovirus infection. In the study overall: Recently identified HLA-C-restricted CMV epitopes were used, and well-studied HLA-B-restricted CMV epitopes were used as well. Both CMV infection and a matching HLA type were indicated by public TCR beta signatures.

The CDR3 loop spans 15 amino acids. Germline lookup yields CDR1 MNHEY and CDR2 SVGAGI. Deletions cut 0 bases from V and 5 bases from J, with 13 bases between. As to this clonotype: Its antigen remains unknown.

Study-level findings and limits: Predominance within the ex vivo response was attributable to HLA-C-restricted CMV-specific TCR beta clonotypes.

MiXCR, run by TCRdb on the reads, gives a single entry per CDR3 protein. The sample records about 830,000 distinct CDR3 sequences, 32% being singletons. V and J are TRBV6-5 and TRBJ1-1; D is ambiguous. The sequence came from a human donor in good health (CMV status not recorded). Some clones in this sample may be carry-over from other donors' samples. Sequencing was performed on cultured CD8+ T cells from PBMCs, taken from culture after CMV antigen stimulation. The CDR3 nucleotides are TGTGCCAGCAGTTACTCTTGGGGAGGAGAGACTGAAGCTTTCTTT. This translates into CASSYSWGGETEAFF.